Following are 25 T cell receptor beta chains from one sample sequenced in a study of memory B cells and T cells in multiple sclerosis. Sequencing used immunoSEQ multiplex PCR; TCRdb keeps in-frame clones, though not all of them. The sample has around 7,600 clones, around three fifths seen once. Source material: memory (CD45RO+) CD8+ T cells from blood. All receptors derive from a human donor with multiple sclerosis.

This rearrangement joins TRBV27 to TRBJ2-2, with 8 bases aligning to TRBD1. CDR1 MNHEY and CDR2 SMNVEV come from the germline V gene (reference sequence). With V trimmed by 4 bases and J by 5 bases, 6 bases remained unmatched. This CDR3 has 15 residues. DNA of the CDR3: TGTGCCAGCAGTTCCCGACAGGGGAAGACCGGGGAGCTGTTTTTT. Translated, it gives CASSSRQGKTGELFF.

V and J are TRBV28 and TRBJ2-2; 7 bases fit TRBD2. Germline CDR1 and CDR2: MDHEN and SYDVKM. The CDR3 covers 14 residues. The trim removed 10 bases at V and 3 bases at J, leaving 8 bases unmatched. This CDR3 is CANQGAGDTGELFF. The CDR3 DNA is TGTGCCAACCAGGGCGCGGGGGACACCGGGGAGCTGTTTTTT.

This clone rates as medium-sized (0.01 to 0.1%). The chain is built from TRBV4-2 and TRBJ2-7; TRBD2 matches 8 bases. V lost 5 bases and J lost 2; bases outside the gene matches: 11. Germline-derived CDR1 and CDR2 are LGHNA and YNFKEQ. CDR3 size: 16 residues. DNA of the CDR3: TGTGCCAGCAGCTACCGCCTGGGACTAGATGCCTACGAGCAGTACTTC. Its translation is CASSYRLGLDAYEQYF.

This chain joins TRBV28 and TRBJ2-7, with 7 bases fitting TRBD1. J lost 2 bases, V lost 6 bases, and 13 bases had no gene match. Germline CDR1 MDHEN, CDR2 SYDVKM. This CDR3 contains 16 residues. The CDR3 nucleotides read TGTGCCAGCAGACAGCCAATCGGAACAGGGGCCTACGAGCAGTACTTC. This codes for CASRQPIGTGAYEQYF. The full variable domain, with the rest looked up from reference TRBV28 and TRBJ2-7, is DVKVTQSSRYLVKRTGEKVFLECVQDMDHENMFWYRQDPGLGLRLIYFSYDVKMKEKGDIPEGYSVSREKKERFSLILESASTNQTSMYLCASRQPIGTGAYEQYFGPGTRLTVT.

The J gene is TRBJ1-5, the V gene TRBV2; perhaps TRBD1 as D (5 bases). Trimming took off 2 bases at V and 2 bases at J, with 13 bases between the two ends. From germline, CDR1 is SNHLY and CDR2 FYNNEI. The CDR3 runs to 16 residues. The CDR3 here is CASSEWGSLGNQPQHF. Here the CDR3 DNA reads TGTGCCAGCAGTGAATGGGGCAGCCTGGGCAATCAGCCCCAGCATTTT.

This clone was observed a single time. V usage is TRBV9 and J usage is TRBJ1-2, with 7 bases that match TRBD1. CDR1 is SGDLS, CDR2 YYNGEE, per germline. After removal of 3 bases from V and 5 bases from J, the junction contained 4 bases not matched to a gene. The CDR3 contains 13 residues. CDR3 region: CASSGTGPYGYTF. The CDR3 nucleotides are TGTGCCAGCAGCGGGACAGGTCCTTATGGCTACACCTTC.

The genes are TRBV9 and TRBJ1-6; D perhaps matches TRBD1 (6 bases). Germline V lookup: CDR1 SGDLS, CDR2 YYNGEE. The CDR3 totals 14 residues. Trimming removed 0 bases from V and 9 bases from J, with 10 bases in between. CDR3 DNA sequence: TGTGCCAGCAGCGTAGAGGGGGAAGGTTCACCCCTCCACTTT. This translates into CASSVEGEGSPLHF. The complete variable domain, with remaining parts taken from reference TRBV9 and TRBJ1-6, reads DSGVTQTPKHLITATGQRVTLRCSPRSGDLSVYWYQQSLDQGLQFLIQYYNGEERAKGNILERFSAQQFPDLHSELNLSSLELGDSALYFCASSVEGEGSPLHFGNGTRLTVT.

The chain has TRBV11-1 and TRBJ2-1; D is unclear. V was pared by 3 bases and J by 0 bases, with 12 bases between. Germline CDR1 SGHAT, CDR2 FQDESV (reference sequence). This CDR3 spans 16 amino acids. The CDR3 DNA follows: TGTGCCAGCAGCTTGACTCCACTGAGCTCCTACAATGAGCAGTTCTTC. Its translation is CASSLTPLSSYNEQFF.

J is TRBJ2-7 and V is TRBV19, with 7 nucleotides matching TRBD1. The trim removed 3 bases at V and 1 base at J, leaving 3 bases unmatched. Germline loops: CDR1 LNHDA, CDR2 SQIVND (reference sequence). This CDR3 region has 14 residues. In nucleotides, the CDR3 is TGTGCCAGTAGTATTCAGGGGGAATCCTACGAGCAGTACTTC. Amino acids: CASSIQGESYEQYF.

The V call is TRBV2, the J call TRBJ2-1; maybe TRBD2 (5 bases). V was shortened by 9 bases and J by 6 bases, with 9 bases between the two germline ends. The CDR3 contains 11 residues. The germline CDR1 and CDR2 sequences are SNHLY and FYNNEI. In DNA, the CDR3 is TGTGCCAGACTAGGGATCAATGAGCAGTTCTTC. Amino acid sequence: CARLGINEQFF.

The chain has TRBV5-4 and TRBJ2-7; 9 bases match TRBD1. The junction had 10 bases not matched to a gene; V was cut back by 0 bases and J by 3 bases. Germline-derived CDR1 and CDR2 are SGHNT and YYREEE (reference sequence). The CDR3 length is 17 residues. CDR3: CASSLGVPGQGNYEQYF. The CDR3, as DNA: TGTGCCAGCAGCTTGGGAGTACCGGGACAGGGTAACTACGAGCAGTACTTC.

The V call is TRBV2, the J call TRBJ1-2; D may be TRBD1 (6 bases). Trimming pared 2 bases from V and 6 bases from J, leaving 19 bases between. The germline V gene has CDR1 SNHLY and CDR2 FYNNEI. The CDR3 totals 16 residues. CDR3 in amino acids: CASSESGGGTGNGYTF. In DNA, the CDR3 is TGTGCCAGCAGTGAATCGGGGGGGGGCACGGGGAATGGCTACACCTTC.

The chain links TRBV2 to TRBJ2-3, with a possible D match to TRBD2 (6 bases). Germline CDR1 is SNHLY and CDR2 is FYNNEI. V shed 3 bases and J shed 3 bases, with 13 bases lying between them. CDR3 size: 15 residues. The CDR3 DNA follows: TGTGCCAGCAGTGACCCGGGAGATCATACAGATACGCAGTATTTT. Amino acids: CASSDPGDHTDTQYF. The whole variable domain, remainder taken from reference TRBV2 and TRBJ2-3, is EPEVTQTPSHQVTQMGQEVILRCVPISNHLYFYWYRQILGQKVEFLVSFYNNEISEKSEIFDDQFSVERPDGSNFTLKIRSTKLEDSAMYFCASSDPGDHTDTQYFGPGTRLTVL.

CDR3 DNA sequence: TGCGCCAGTAGATCTTCTAGTGATGAGCAGTTCTTC. Translating it yields CASRSSSDEQFF. The chain combines TRBV5-1 with TRBJ2-1; D is undetermined. CDR3 length: 12 residues. V was cut by 8 bases and J by 8 bases, with 14 bases left in between. Per germline, CDR1 SGHRS and CDR2 YFSETQ.

The chain combines TRBV2 with TRBJ2-3, with 11 bases lining up with TRBD2. The V gene end was trimmed by 3 bases and the J gene end by 2 bases; junction bases not matched to a gene: 7. Germline lookup yields CDR1 SNHLY and CDR2 FYNNEI. This CDR3 spans 17 amino acids. CDR3 residues: CASSEHRLAGFTDTQYF. The CDR3 region has the DNA TGTGCCAGCAGTGAGCATCGACTAGCGGGGTTCACAGATACGCAGTATTTT.

By sample share, this clone is medium-sized. V gene TRBV6-4 combines with J gene TRBJ2-3, with TRBD2 as a possible D gene (6 bases). The CDR3 contains 13 residues. Trimming cost V 5 bases and J 6 bases, with 12 bases left between them. The V gene's germline CDR1 is MRHNA and CDR2 SNTAGT. The CDR3 DNA sequence: TGTGCCAGCAGTTACGGGGGTAAGGATACGCAGTATTTT. This gives the protein CASSYGGKDTQYF.

CDR3 sequence reads: CASPGLAGGSSYNEQFF. In nucleotides, the CDR3 is TGTGCCAGTCCGGGACTAGCGGGAGGAAGCTCCTACAATGAGCAGTTCTTC. The chain combines TRBV2 with TRBJ2-1, with 15 bases that match TRBD2. CDR1 is SNHLY and CDR2 is FYNNEI in the germline V gene. V was pared by 9 bases and J by 0 bases, with 6 bases of the junction left unmatched. The CDR3 is 17 residues long.

The rearrangement uses TRBV27 and TRBJ2-1; possible D gene TRBD2, 6 bases. Per germline, CDR1 MNHEY and CDR2 SMNVEV (reference sequence). Trimming took off 0 bases at V and 9 bases at J, with 30 bases between the two ends. The CDR3 covers 20 residues. CDR3 DNA sequence: TGTGCCAGCAGTTTATCGATTCCTAGCGCGTACTATAAAATAAAGCGTGAGCAGTTCTTC. The encoded protein is CASSLSIPSAYYKIKREQFF.

The rearrangement joins TRBV7-9 to TRBJ2-2; tentatively, D is TRBD1 (6 bases). The V end was cut by 8 bases, the J end by 4 bases, with 14 bases between. Germline assignment: CDR1 SEHNR and CDR2 FQNEAQ (reference sequence). CDR3 length: 14 residues. The CDR3, as DNA: TGTGCCAGCCCCAGGGGCGTCGGCACCGGGGAGCTGTTTTTT. Translating gives CASPRGVGTGELFF.

This clone was seen more than once but under ten times. This chain connects TRBV6-5 to TRBJ2-7, with D possibly matching TRBD1 (6 bases). Germline CDR1 and CDR2: MNHEY and SVGAGI. This CDR3 is 14 amino acids long. Trimming removed 0 bases from V and 1 base from J, with 7 bases in between. The CDR3 spells CASSYSGQSYEQYF. CDR3 DNA: TGTGCCAGCAGTTACTCGGGACAATCCTACGAGCAGTACTTC.

The chain links TRBV7-9 to TRBJ2-7, with TRBD2 matching over 14 bases. CDR3 length equals 16 residues. CDR1 and CDR2 (germline): SEHNR, FQNEAQ (reference sequence). After removal of 4 bases from V and 6 bases from J, the junction contained 8 bases not matched to a gene. The CDR3 sequence: CASSYWGTSGRFEQYF. DNA of the CDR3: TGTGCCAGCAGCTACTGGGGGACTAGCGGGAGATTCGAGCAGTACTTC.

The chain links TRBV28 to TRBJ1-5, with TRBD1 identical over 8 bases. The length of the CDR3 is 17 residues. Germline values: CDR1 MDHEN, CDR2 SYDVKM. With 5 bases clipped from V and 4 bases from J, the junction kept 13 bases outside the gene matches. The CDR3 loop reads CASSTEDRGFRNQPQHF. CDR3 nucleotide sequence: TGTGCCAGCAGTACGGAAGACAGGGGCTTCAGAAATCAGCCCCAGCATTTT.

V and J are TRBV6-4 and TRBJ2-3; TRBD1 might be the D (6 bases). With 6 bases removed from V and 0 bases from J, the gap between germline ends came to 7 bases. Looked up from germline, CDR1 is MRHNA and CDR2 is SNTAGT. The CDR3 is 13 residues long. The CDR3 reads CASSTGSTDTQYF. As DNA, the CDR3 is TGTGCCAGCAGCACAGGGAGCACAGATACGCAGTATTTT.

The chain links TRBV15 to TRBJ2-7, with D possibly matching TRBD2 (6 bases). The CDR3 consists of 14 residues. With 3 bases removed from V and 4 bases from J, the gap between germline ends came to 13 bases. Germline CDR1 LNHNV, CDR2 YYDKDF (reference sequence). CDR3 protein: CATSRPRGEYEQYF. For the CDR3, the DNA is TGTGCCACCAGCAGGCCCCGCGGGGAGTACGAGCAGTACTTC.

The chain uses TRBV7-8 and TRBJ2-7; D gene unclear. The CDR3 runs 15 residues. Trimming took off 1 base at V and 2 bases at J, with 12 bases between the two ends. The germline V gene has CDR1 SGHVS and CDR2 FQNEAQ. CDR3 DNA: TGTGCCAGCAGCTTAGAGGCCTTTCAGGCCTACGAGCAGTACTTC. Its protein is CASSLEAFQAYEQYF. The whole variable domain, filled in from reference TRBV7-8 and TRBJ2-7, reads GAGVSQSPRYKVAKRGQDVALRCDPISGHVSLFWYQQALGQGPEFLTYFQNEAQLDKSGLPSDRFFAERPEGSVSTLKIQRTQQEDSAVYLCASSLEAFQAYEQYFGPGTRLTVT.